This TCR beta chain derives from a study of CD8 T cells in ankylosing spondylitis. Findings and caveats of the study: Within matched ankylosing spondylitis synovial fluid, disease-linked clones were reportedly significantly enriched. Ankylosing spondylitis blood seemed to carry a telltale TCR beta motif made of under 10 highly homologous variants.

Making use of molecular barcodes, quantitative 5'-RACE generated TCR beta libraries. In TCRdb, the 5' RACE reads were re-called with MiXCR into one record per CDR3 protein. The sample holds roughly 200,000 distinct CDR3 sequences, roughly 24% seen once. This CDR3 region has 15 residues. The V gene lost 6 bases and the J gene lost 9 bases, with 18 bases spanning the gap. This clonotype was seen ten or more times. Its antigen is unknown. The TCR comes from a male donor with ankylosing spondylitis or in good health (not recorded which). The chain uses TRBV12-3 or TRBV12-4 and TRBJ1-6; maybe TRBD1 (5 bases). Sequencing input: blood, either unsorted or a sorted T cell fraction (not recorded which). DNA for the CDR3: TGTGCCAGCAGCACCCAGGGCAGGGTCGGTTCACCCCTCCACTTT. Protein: CASSTQGRVGSPLHF.